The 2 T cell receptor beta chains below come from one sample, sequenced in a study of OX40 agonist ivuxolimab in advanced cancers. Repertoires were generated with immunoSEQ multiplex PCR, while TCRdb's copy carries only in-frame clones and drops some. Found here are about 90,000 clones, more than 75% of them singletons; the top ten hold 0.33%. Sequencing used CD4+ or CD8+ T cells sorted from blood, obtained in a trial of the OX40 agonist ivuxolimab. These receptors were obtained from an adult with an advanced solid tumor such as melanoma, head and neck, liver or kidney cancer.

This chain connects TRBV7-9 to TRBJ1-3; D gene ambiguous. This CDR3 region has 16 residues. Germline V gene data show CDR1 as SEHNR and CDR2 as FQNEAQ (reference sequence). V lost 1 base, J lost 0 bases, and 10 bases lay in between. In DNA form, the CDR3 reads TGTGCCAGCAGCTTAGAACTTCTAGTCTCTGGAAACACCATATATTTT. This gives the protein CASSLELLVSGNTIYF.

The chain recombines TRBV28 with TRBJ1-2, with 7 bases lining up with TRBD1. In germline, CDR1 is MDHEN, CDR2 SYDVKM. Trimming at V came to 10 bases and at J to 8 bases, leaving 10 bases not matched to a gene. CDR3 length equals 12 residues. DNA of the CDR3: TGTGCCACCACAGGGGATTTGGGGGGCTACACCTTC. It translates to CATTGDLGGYTF.